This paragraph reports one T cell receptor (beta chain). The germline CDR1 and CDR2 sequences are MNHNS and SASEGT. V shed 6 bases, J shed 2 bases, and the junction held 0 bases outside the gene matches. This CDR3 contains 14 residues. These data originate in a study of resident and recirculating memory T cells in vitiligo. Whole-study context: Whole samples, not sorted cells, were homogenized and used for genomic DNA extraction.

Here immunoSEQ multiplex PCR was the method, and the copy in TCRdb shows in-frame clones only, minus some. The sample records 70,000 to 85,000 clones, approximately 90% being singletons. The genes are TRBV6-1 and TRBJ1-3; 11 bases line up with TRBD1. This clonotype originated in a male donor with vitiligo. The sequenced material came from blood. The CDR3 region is CASRDRGPGNTIYF. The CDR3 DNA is TGTGCCAGCAGGGACAGGGGGCCTGGAAACACCATATATTTT.